These T cell receptor beta chains were read from a single sample in a study of cytomegalovirus exposure and HLA in healthy donors. Only in-frame clones appear in the TCRdb table, and some are missing; sequencing was by immunoSEQ multiplex PCR. Among more than 100,000 clones listed, 80% to 90% were seen once. The specimen sequenced was PBMCs. These TCRs come from a woman in her twenties or thirties in good health and CMV-seronegative. The CDR3 runs from the conserved cysteine through the conserved F or W. A D gene is named only where the DNA matches it firmly. Size values are once, few and many counts, or a class for expanded clones, and some rows have none.

CDR3 DNA	CDR3 protein	V gene	D gene	J gene	clone size
TGTGCCAGCAGTTTATCTCTACAGGGGATCTACGAGCAGTACTTC	CASSLSLQGIYEQYF	TRBV27	TRBD1	TRBJ2-7	few
TGTGCCAGCAGTTCCCACAGGGGGCCGAACACTGAAGCTTTCTTT	CASSSHRGPNTEAFF	TRBV27	TRBD1	TRBJ1-1	.
TGTGCCAGCAGTTTCCCGAGCGGGAGGCCGGATACGCAGTATTTT	CASSFPSGRPDTQYF	TRBV28	TRBD2	TRBJ2-3	.
TGTGCCAGCAGTGGACAACGCCGGGGACAGGGAGCTTCATTCTATGGCTACACCTTC	CASSGQRRGQGASFYGYTF	TRBV6-1	TRBD1	TRBJ1-2	.
TGTGCCAGCAGCTTGTCTGCGCTAGCGGGGGCCACAGATACGCAGTATTTT	CASSLSALAGATDTQYF	TRBV13	TRBD2	TRBJ2-3	.
TGTGCCAGCAGGACAAGGGGTGCAACAAATAATTCACCCCTCCACTTT	CASRTRGATNNSPLHF	TRBV27	.	TRBJ1-6	.
TGTGCCAGTAGTGCCCCGGGACAGGGCAGCGAAAAACTGTTTTTT	CASSAPGQGSEKLFF	TRBV19	TRBD1	TRBJ1-4	.
TGCGCCAGCAGCCCGGTAGCGGGAGATACGCAGTATTTT	CASSPVAGDTQYF	TRBV4-1	TRBD2	TRBJ2-3	.
TGTGCCAGCTCACCACCCAGTCAGGCAGATGGCTACACCTTC	CASSPPSQADGYTF	TRBV18	.	TRBJ1-2	.
TGTGCAAGTCGCTTAGAAAAGGTACGGGACAAGGGGCCCTCCTCCGCCTACAATGAGCAGTTCTTC	CASRLEKVRDKGPSSAYNEQFF	TRBV12-2	.	TRBJ2-1	few
TGTGCCAGCAGGAAACAGGGGGCGCGCGCCTACGAGCAGTACTTC	CASRKQGARAYEQYF	TRBV6-5	TRBD1	TRBJ2-7	.
TGTGCCAGCAGCCCTGGACAGGGACTTGGAAACACCATGTATTTT	CASSPGQGLGNTMYF	TRBV7-6	TRBD1	TRBJ1-3	.
TGTGCCAGCAGCCCATGGGGGGGAGGGGGCAATCAGCCCCAGCATTTT	CASSPWGGGGNQPQHF	TRBV11-3	.	TRBJ1-5	.
TGCGCCAGCAGCCCCGCAGGGGGCGGCGGAGAGACCCAGTACTTC	CASSPAGGGGETQYF	TRBV5-1	TRBD1	TRBJ2-5	.
TGTGCCAGCAGTTTCCCCGCGACAGGATTCACCGGGGAGCTGTTTTTT	CASSFPATGFTGELFF	TRBV6-6	.	TRBJ2-2	.
TGTGCCAGCGAAGCGGGGGCCCGGGCGAATGAGCAGTTCTTC	CASEAGARANEQFF	TRBV6-1	TRBD2	TRBJ2-1	.
TGTGCCAGCAGCTTAGACCAGGGGAGCACAGATACGCAGTATTTT	CASSLDQGSTDTQYF	TRBV11-1	.	TRBJ2-3	.
TGCGCCAGCAGCCAAGAATTTCTAGCGGGAGATGGTGAGCAGTTCTTC	CASSQEFLAGDGEQFF	TRBV4-3	TRBD2	TRBJ2-1	.
TGTGCCAGCAGCTTGCACTCCGGGACAGGGGACACTGAAGCTTTCTTT	CASSLHSGTGDTEAFF	TRBV7-2	TRBD1	TRBJ1-1	few
TGTGCCAGCAGCTTCATGGGACAGCGGGAGACCCAGTACTTC	CASSFMGQRETQYF	TRBV11-2	TRBD1	TRBJ2-5	.
TGCGCCAGCAGCCGATTACCGGGACAGGGGGCCGACGAGCAGTACTTC	CASSRLPGQGADEQYF	TRBV5-1	TRBD1	TRBJ2-7	.
TGTGCCAGCAGCCGCCGGGGAAGGAACAGTGCTTTCTCTGGGGCCAACGTCCTGACTTTC	CASSRRGRNSAFSGANVLTF	TRBV7-6	.	TRBJ2-6	.
TGTGCCAGTATCTCCGGGACAACGAACACCGGGGAGCTGTTTTTT	CASISGTTNTGELFF	TRBV19	.	TRBJ2-2	.
TGTGCCAGCACGTCGGAACTAGCGGGATGGAGCTCCTACGAGCAGTACTTC	CASTSELAGWSSYEQYF	TRBV28	TRBD2	TRBJ2-7	.
TGTGCCAGTAGCGCCGGGACTAGCCACTTCACCGGGGAGCTGTTTTTT	CASSAGTSHFTGELFF	TRBV19	TRBD2	TRBJ2-2	.
TGTGCCAGCGGGAGGGGACAGGGGATTGAAAAACTGTTTTTT	CASGRGQGIEKLFF	TRBV27	TRBD1	TRBJ1-4	.
TGTGCCAGCAGCTCGAACAGGGAAGCCTACAATGAGCAGTTCTTC	CASSSNREAYNEQFF	TRBV7-2	.	TRBJ2-1	.
TGTGCCTGGAGCCAGGACCCCCGGGGGGAGCAGTACTTC	CAWSQDPRGEQYF	TRBV30	.	TRBJ2-7	.
TGTGCCGCACAGGGACAGGGGGCCACTGAAGCTTTCTTT	CAAQGQGATEAFF	TRBV10-3	TRBD1	TRBJ1-1	.
TGTGCCTGGAGTGGACTAGCGGGAACTCGGGGCATTCAGTACTTC	CAWSGLAGTRGIQYF	TRBV30	TRBD2	TRBJ2-4	once
TGCGCCAGCAGCTCACAGGGGGACACTGAAGCTTTCTTT	CASSSQGDTEAFF	TRBV5-1	TRBD1	TRBJ1-1	.
TGTGCCAGCAGCTTAGTCAGCACAGGGGGCAGTTTCTCTGAAAAACTGTTTTTT	CASSLVSTGGSFSEKLFF	TRBV7-9	TRBD1	TRBJ1-4	once
TGTGCCAGCAGCCAAGACGAAAACATTCAGTACTTC	CASSQDENIQYF	TRBV4-2	.	TRBJ2-4	.
TGTGCCAGCAGCTTAGCGGTGGCGGGGGGGGGCACAGATACGCAGTATTTT	CASSLAVAGGGTDTQYF	TRBV7-2	TRBD2	TRBJ2-3	once
TGTGCCAGCAGTTTTCTTGTGAACACCGGGGAGCTGTTTTTT	CASSFLVNTGELFF	TRBV27	.	TRBJ2-2	.
TGTGCCAGCAGCTTAGGCCCAAATGGCTACACCTTC	CASSLGPNGYTF	TRBV13	.	TRBJ1-2	.
TGTGCCACTAGGACAGGCAATAATTCACCCCTCCACTTT	CATRTGNNSPLHF	TRBV27	TRBD1	TRBJ1-6	.
TGTGCCAGCAGCTCACAGACAGGATCCTACGAGCAGTACTTC	CASSSQTGSYEQYF	TRBV5-4	.	TRBJ2-7	.
TGCGCCAGCAGCCAAGATCTAGAAAACACTGAAGCTTTCTTT	CASSQDLENTEAFF	TRBV4-3	.	TRBJ1-1	.
TGCGCCAGCAGCGCAGGGCAGCCGTATATTAACTATGGCTACACCTTC	CASSAGQPYINYGYTF	TRBV5-1	.	TRBJ1-2	.
TGTGCCAGCAGGGGGACATGGCGGAGCAATCAGCCCCAGCATTTT	CASRGTWRSNQPQHF	TRBV6-1	.	TRBJ1-5	once
TGTGCCAGCAGTGCTGAGGGGGAGAACACTGAAGCTTTCTTT	CASSAEGENTEAFF	TRBV6-4	.	TRBJ1-1	many
TGTTCCAGCAGCCCTCGGCCACTACGGGGGGGGCGGAATGAGCAGTTCTTC	CSSSPRPLRGGRNEQFF	TRBV7-9	TRBD2	TRBJ2-1	.
TGTGCCAGCAGCGGACTAGGACGGGGCGGGGGATACGAGCAGTACTTC	CASSGLGRGGGYEQYF	TRBV7-2	TRBD2	TRBJ2-7	.
TGTGCCAGCAGCTCCCGGACAATCCTGACCTACGAGCAGTACTTC	CASSSRTILTYEQYF	TRBV7-9	.	TRBJ2-7	.
TGTGCCAGCAGCTTACGGGGGGGCGCAAATGAAAAACTGTTTTTT	CASSLRGGANEKLFF	TRBV11-2	.	TRBJ1-4	.
TGTGCCAGCAGCTTAGCCCACAGTAGCTCCTACGAGCAGTACTTC	CASSLAHSSSYEQYF	TRBV5-5	.	TRBJ2-7	.
TGCGCCAGCAGGGGACACCAGAACTATGGCTACACCTTC	CASRGHQNYGYTF	TRBV4-1	.	TRBJ1-2	.